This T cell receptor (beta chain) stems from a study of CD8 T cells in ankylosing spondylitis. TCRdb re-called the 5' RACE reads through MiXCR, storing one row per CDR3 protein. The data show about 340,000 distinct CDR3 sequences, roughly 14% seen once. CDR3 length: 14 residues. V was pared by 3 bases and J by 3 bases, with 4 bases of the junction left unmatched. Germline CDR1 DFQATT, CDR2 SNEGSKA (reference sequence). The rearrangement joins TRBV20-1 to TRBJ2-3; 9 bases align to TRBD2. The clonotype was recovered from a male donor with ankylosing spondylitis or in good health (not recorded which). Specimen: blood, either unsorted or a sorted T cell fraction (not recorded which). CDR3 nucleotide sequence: TGCAGTGCTAGTAGCGGGAGCGTGACAGATACGCAGTATTTT. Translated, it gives CSASSGSVTDTQYF.